The rows below give T cell receptor beta chains drawn from one sample of a study of OX40 agonist ivuxolimab in advanced cancers. Method: immunoSEQ multiplex PCR; TCRdb's copy keeps in-frame clones and lacks some. Among 70,000 to 95,000 clones listed, approximately 79% were seen once. This specimen consisted of CD4+ or CD8+ T cells sorted from blood, obtained in a trial of the OX40 agonist ivuxolimab. Receptor source: an adult with an advanced solid tumor such as melanoma, head and neck, liver or kidney cancer. Each CDR3 is given with its conserved first and last residue. D genes are given only for firm matches. Clone size is not always given. Where it is, it says once, few, many or a class for expanded clones.

14	TRBV7-3	NA	TRBJ2-2	NA	TGTGCCAGCAGCTTAACACGGACCGCCGGGGAGCTGTTTTTT	CASSLTRTAGELFF
15	TRBV28	TRBD1	TRBJ2-2	NA	TGTGCCAGCAGCCGACAGGGCTCGAACACCGGGGAGCTGTTTTTT	CASSRQGSNTGELFF
16	TRBV4-3	TRBD2	TRBJ2-1	NA	TGCGCCAGCAGCCAAGATAGCGGGAGCTCCTGCAATGAGCAGTTCTTC	CASSQDSGSSCNEQFF
14	TRBV14	TRBD1	TRBJ2-5	NA	TGTGCCAGCAGCCAGAACAGGGGACAAGAGACCCAGTACTTC	CASSQNRGQETQYF
15	TRBV6-1	NA	TRBJ1-1	NA	TGTGCCAGCAGTGAATTTGTCGGGTTGAACACTGAAGCTTTCTTT	CASSEFVGLNTEAFF
13	TRBV30	NA	TRBJ2-7	NA	TGTGCCTGGAGTGTTGACATTACCAGCGCGCAGTACTTC	CAWSVDITSAQYF
13	TRBV6-5	NA	TRBJ2-5	NA	TGTGCCAGCCGGGGAAGCCTCCAAGAGACCCAGTACTTC	CASRGSLQETQYF
16	TRBV6-7	NA	TRBJ1-3	few	TGTGCCAGCAGGCCGACAGATCCGAGCTCTGGAAACACCATATATTTT	CASRPTDPSSGNTIYF
14	TRBV19	NA	TRBJ2-5	NA	TGTGCCAGTCCGAAGACAGAAAACCAAGAGACCCAGTACTTC	CASPKTENQETQYF
15	TRBV9	NA	TRBJ2-1	NA	TGTGCCAGCAGCGCCTACTTAGGGGGGCCCAATGAGCAGTTCTTC	CASSAYLGGPNEQFF
13	TRBV29-1	TRBD1	TRBJ2-2	NA	TGCAGCGTTGGACAGGGTCAAACCGGGGAGCTGTTTTTT	CSVGQGQTGELFF
14	TRBV6-6	NA	TRBJ2-2	NA	TGTGCCAGCACTTTCGGCGGAGGCCCCGGGGAGCTGTTTTTT	CASTFGGGPGELFF
13	TRBV2	NA	TRBJ2-2	NA	TGTGCCAGCAAAGAGACGTACACCGGGGAGCTGTTTTTT	CASKETYTGELFF
15	TRBV5-6	NA	TRBJ2-1	NA	TGTGCCAGCAGCTCTCCTAGTATGCCCTACAATGAGCAGTTCTTC	CASSSPSMPYNEQFF
14	TRBV30	NA	TRBJ1-1	few	TGTGCCTGGAGTGCTGGTGTCTTGAACACTGAAGCTTTCTTT	CAWSAGVLNTEAFF
15	TRBV19	NA	TRBJ1-1	NA	TGTGCCAGTAGATTCGTGGGAGGGAGCCACTCTGAAGCTTTCTTT	CASRFVGGSHSEAFF
14	TRBV5-1	TRBD1	TRBJ1-1	NA	TGCGCCAGCAGCCCGTTGACAGGGCCCACTGAAGCTTTCTTT	CASSPLTGPTEAFF
15	TRBV15	TRBD2	TRBJ2-3	few	TGTGCCACCAGCAGCCTAGCGGGAGCGACAGATACGCAGTATTTT	CATSSLAGATDTQYF
15	TRBV5-1	NA	TRBJ1-2	few	TGCGCCAGCAGCCCGGGGGGAGTTGGGCAGTATGGCTACACCTTC	CASSPGGVGQYGYTF